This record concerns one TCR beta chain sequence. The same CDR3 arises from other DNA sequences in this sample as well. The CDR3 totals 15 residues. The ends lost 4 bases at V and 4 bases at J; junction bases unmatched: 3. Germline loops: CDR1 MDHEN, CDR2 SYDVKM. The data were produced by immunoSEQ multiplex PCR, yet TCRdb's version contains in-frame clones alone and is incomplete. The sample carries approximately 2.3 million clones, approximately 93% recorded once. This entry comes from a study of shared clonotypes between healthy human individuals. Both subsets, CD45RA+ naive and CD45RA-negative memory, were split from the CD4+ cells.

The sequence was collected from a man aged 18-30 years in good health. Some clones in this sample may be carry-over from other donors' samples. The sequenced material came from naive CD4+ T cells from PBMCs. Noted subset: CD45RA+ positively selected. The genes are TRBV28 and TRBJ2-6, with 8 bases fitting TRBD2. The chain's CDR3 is CASSSGGLGANVLTF. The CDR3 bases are TGTGCCAGCAGTTCGGGGGGGCTAGGGGCCAACGTCCTGACTTTC.